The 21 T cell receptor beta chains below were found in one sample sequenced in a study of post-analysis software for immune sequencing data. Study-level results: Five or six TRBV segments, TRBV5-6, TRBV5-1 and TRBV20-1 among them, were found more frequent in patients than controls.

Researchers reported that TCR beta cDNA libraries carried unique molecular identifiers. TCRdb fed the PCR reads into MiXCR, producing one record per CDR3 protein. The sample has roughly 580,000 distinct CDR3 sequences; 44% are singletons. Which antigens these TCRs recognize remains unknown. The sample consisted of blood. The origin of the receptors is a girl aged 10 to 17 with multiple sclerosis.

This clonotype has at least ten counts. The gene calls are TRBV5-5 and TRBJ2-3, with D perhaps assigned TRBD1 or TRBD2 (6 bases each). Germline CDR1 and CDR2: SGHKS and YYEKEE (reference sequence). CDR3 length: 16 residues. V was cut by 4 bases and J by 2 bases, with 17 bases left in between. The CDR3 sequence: CASSGGWGASTDTQYF. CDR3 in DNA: TGTGCCAGCAGCGGGGGGTGGGGGGCTTCCACAGATACGCAGTATTTT.

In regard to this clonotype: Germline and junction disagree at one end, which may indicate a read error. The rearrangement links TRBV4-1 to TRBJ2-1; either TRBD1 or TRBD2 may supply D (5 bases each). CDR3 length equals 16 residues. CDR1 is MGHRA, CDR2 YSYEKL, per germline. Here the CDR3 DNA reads TGCGTCAGCAGCCAAGTCGGCAGGGAGAGGGGCGATGAGCAGTTCTTC. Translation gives CVSSQVGRERGDEQFF.

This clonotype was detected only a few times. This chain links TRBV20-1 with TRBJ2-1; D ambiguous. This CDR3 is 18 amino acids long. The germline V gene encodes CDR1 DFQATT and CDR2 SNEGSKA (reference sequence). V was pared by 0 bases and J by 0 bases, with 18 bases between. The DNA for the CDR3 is TGCAGTGCTAGAGATGTAAAGGCTACCTTAGTCTCCTACAATGAGCAGTTCTTC. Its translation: CSARDVKATLVSYNEQFF.

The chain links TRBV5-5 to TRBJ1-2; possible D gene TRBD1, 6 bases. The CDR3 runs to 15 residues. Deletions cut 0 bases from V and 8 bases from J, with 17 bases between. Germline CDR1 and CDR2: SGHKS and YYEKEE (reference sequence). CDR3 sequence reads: CASSLDRAMGIGYTF. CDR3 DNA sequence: TGTGCCAGCAGCTTGGACAGGGCGATGGGTATAGGCTACACCTTC.

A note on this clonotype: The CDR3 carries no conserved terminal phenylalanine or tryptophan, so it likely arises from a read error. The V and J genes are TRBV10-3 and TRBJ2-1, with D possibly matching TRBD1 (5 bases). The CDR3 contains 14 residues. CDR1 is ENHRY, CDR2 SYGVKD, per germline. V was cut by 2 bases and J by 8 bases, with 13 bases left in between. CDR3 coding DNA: TGTGCCATCAGTGAGCCCTCAGGGAACTATGAGCAGTTCGTC. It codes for CAISEPSGNYEQFV.

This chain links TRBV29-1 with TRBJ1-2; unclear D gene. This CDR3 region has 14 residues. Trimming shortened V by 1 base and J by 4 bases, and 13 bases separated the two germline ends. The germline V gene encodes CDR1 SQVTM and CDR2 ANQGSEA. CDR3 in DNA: TGCAGCGTTGAAGGGTCCTATCGACGCTATGGCTACACCTTC. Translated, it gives CSVEGSYRRYGYTF.

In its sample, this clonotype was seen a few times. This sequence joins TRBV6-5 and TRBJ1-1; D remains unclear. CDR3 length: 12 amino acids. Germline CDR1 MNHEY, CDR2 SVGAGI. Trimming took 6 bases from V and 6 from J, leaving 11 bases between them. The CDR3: CASRTVGSEAFF. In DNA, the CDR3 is TGTGCCAGCAGAACCGTCGGCTCTGAAGCTTTCTTT.

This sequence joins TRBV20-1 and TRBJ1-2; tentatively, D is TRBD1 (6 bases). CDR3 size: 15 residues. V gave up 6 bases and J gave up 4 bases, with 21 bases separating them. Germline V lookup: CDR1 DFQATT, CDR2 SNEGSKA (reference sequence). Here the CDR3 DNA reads TGCAGTGCCCCTCAAGGTCAAGGGGGGTCCTATGGCTACACCTTC. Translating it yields CSAPQGQGGSYGYTF.

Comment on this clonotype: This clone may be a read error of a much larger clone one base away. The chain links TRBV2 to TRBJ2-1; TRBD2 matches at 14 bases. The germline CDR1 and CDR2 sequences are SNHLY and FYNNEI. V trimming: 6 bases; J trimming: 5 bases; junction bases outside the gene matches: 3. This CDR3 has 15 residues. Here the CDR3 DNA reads TGTGCCAGCAGGGAGGGACTAGCGGGAGACAATGAGCAGTTCTTC. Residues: CASREGLAGDNEQFF.

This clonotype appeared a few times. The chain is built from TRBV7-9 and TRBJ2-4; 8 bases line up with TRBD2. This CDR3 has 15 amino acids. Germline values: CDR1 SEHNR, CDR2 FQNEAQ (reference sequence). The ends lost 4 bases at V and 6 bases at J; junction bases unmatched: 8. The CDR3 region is CASSSPGGGINIQYF. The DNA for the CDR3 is TGTGCCAGCAGCTCCCCCGGGGGGGGGATAAACATTCAGTACTTC.

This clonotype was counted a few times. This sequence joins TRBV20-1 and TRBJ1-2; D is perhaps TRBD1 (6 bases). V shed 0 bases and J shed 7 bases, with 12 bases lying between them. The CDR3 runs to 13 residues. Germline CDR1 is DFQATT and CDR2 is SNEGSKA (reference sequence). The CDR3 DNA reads TGCAGTGCTAGAGATGAGGGGGGGAGTGGCTACACCTTC. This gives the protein CSARDEGGSGYTF.

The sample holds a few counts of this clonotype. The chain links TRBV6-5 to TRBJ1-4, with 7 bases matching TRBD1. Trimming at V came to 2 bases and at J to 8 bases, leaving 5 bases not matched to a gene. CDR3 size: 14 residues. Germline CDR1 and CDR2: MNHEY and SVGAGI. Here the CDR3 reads CASSYQGVGEKLFF. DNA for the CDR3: TGTGCCAGCAGTTACCAGGGGGTCGGGGAAAAACTGTTTTTT.

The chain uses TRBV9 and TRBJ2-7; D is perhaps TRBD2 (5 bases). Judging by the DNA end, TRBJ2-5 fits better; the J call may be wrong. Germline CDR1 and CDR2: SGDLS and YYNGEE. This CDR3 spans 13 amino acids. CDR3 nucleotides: TGTGCCAGCAGCGTAGTAGAGGGCGAGACCCAGTACTTC. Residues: CASSVVEGETQYF.

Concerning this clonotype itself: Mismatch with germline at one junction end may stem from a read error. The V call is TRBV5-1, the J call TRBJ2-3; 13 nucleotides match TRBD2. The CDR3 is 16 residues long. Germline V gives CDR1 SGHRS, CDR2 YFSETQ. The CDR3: CASSTRTSGRTDTQYF. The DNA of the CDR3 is TGTGCCAGCAGTACCCGGACTAGCGGGAGAACAGATACGCAGTATTTT.

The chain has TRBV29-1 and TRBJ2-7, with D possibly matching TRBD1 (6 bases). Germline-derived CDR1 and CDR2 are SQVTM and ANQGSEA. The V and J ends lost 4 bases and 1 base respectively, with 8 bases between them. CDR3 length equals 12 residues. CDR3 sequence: CSVVRGSYEQYF. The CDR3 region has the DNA TGCAGCGTTGTGAGGGGGTCCTACGAGCAGTACTTC.

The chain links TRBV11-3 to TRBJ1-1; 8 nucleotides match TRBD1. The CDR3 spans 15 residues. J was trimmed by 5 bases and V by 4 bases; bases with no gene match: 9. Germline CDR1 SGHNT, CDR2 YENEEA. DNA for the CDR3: TGTGCCAGCAGCTCCTCAGGGGGCCGGCGGACTGAAGCTTTCTTT. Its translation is CASSSSGGRRTEAFF.

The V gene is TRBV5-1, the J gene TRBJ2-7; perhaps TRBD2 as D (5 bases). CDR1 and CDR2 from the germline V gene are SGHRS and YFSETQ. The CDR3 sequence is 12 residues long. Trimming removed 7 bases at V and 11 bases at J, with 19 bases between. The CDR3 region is CASREGGLYEYF. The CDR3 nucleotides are TGCGCCAGCCGCGAGGGCGGATTGTACGAGTACTTC.

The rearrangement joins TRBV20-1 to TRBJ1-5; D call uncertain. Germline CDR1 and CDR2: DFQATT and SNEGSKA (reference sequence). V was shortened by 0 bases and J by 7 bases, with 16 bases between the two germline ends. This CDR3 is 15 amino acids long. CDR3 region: CSARDEGRRGQPQHF. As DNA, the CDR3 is TGCAGTGCTAGAGATGAGGGAAGGCGCGGACAGCCCCAGCATTTT.

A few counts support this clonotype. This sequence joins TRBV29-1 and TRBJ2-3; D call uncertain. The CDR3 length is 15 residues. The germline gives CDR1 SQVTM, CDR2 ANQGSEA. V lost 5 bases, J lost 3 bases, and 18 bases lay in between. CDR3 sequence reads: CSVFEETTMTDTQYF. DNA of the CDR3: TGCAGCGTTTTCGAAGAGACGACCATGACAGATACGCAGTATTTT.

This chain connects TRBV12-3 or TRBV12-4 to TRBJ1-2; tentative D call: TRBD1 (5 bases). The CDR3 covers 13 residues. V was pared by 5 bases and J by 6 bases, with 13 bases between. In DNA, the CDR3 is TGTGCCAGCAGTGCGCAAGGGACGGATGGCTACACCTTC. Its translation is CASSAQGTDGYTF.

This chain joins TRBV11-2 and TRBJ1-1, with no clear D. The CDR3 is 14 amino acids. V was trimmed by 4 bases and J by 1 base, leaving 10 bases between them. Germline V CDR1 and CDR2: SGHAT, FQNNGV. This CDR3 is CASSSALENTEAFF. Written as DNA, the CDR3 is TGTGCCAGCAGCTCCGCGCTGGAGAACACTGAAGCTTTCTTT.